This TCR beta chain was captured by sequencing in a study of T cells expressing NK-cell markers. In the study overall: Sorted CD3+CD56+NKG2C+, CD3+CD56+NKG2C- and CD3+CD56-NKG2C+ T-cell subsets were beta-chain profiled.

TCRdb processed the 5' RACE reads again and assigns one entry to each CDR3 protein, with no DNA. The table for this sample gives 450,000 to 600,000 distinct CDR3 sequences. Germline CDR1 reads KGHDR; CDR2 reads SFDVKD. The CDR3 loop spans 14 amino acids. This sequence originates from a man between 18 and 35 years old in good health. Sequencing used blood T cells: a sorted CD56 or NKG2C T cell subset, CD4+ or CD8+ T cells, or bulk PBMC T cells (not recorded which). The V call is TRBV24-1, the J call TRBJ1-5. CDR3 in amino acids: CATQTSGGTQPQHF.